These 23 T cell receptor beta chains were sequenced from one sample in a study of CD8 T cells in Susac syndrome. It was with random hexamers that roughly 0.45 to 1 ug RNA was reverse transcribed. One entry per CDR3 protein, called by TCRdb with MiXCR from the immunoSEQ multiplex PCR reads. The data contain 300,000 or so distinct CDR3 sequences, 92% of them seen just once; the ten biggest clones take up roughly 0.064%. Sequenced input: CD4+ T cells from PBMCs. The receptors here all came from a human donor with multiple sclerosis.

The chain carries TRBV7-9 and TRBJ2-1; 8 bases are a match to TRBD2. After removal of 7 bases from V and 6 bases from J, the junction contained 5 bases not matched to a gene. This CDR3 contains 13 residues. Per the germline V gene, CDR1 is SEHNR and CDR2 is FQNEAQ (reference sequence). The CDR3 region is CASIFGGANEQFF. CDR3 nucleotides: TGTGCCAGCATCTTCGGGGGGGCCAATGAGCAGTTCTTC.

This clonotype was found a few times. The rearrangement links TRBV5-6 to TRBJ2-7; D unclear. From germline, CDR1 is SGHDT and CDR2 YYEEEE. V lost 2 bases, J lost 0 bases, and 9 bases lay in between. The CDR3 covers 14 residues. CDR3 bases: TGTGCCAGCAGCTTAACCAGGAGCTCCTACGAGCAGTACTTC. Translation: CASSLTRSSYEQYF. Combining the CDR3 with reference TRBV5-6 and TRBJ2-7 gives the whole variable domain DAGVTQSPTHLIKTRGQQVTLRCSPKSGHDTVSWYQQALGQGPQFIFQYYEEEERQRGNFPDRFSGHQFPNYSSELNVNALLLGDSALYLCASSLTRSSYEQYFGPGTRLTVT.

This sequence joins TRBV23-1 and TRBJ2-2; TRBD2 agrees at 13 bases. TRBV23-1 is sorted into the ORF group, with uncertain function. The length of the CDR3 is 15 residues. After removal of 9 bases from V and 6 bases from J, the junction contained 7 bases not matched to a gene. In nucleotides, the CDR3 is TGCGCCAGTCAATGGACTAGCGGGAGTTCCGGGGAGCTGTTTTTT. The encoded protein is CASQWTSGSSGELFF.

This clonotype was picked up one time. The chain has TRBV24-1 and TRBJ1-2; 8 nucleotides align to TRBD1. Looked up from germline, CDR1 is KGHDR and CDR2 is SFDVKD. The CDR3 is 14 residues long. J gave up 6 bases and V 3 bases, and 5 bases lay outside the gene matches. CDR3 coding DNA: TGTGCCACCAGTGATCGACAGGGGCTCGATGGCTACACCTTC. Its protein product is CATSDRQGLDGYTF.

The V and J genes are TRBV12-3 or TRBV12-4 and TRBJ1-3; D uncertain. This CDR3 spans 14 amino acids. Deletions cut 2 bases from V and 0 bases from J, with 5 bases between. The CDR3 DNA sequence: TGTGCCAGCAGTTTATCGGGCTCTGGAAACACCATATATTTT. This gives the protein CASSLSGSGNTIYF.

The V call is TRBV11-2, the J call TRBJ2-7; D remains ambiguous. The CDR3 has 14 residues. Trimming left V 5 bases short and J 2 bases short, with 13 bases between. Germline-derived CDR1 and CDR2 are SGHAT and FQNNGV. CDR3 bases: TGTGCCAGCAGCGAAAACCCTTGGGCCTACGAGCAGTACTTC. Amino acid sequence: CASSENPWAYEQYF.

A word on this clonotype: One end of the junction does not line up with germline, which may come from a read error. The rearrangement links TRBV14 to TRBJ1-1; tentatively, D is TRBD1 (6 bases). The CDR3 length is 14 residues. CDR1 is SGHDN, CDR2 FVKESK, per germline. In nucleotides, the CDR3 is TGTGCCAGCAGCCAACTCAGGGGTTTCTCTGAAGCTTTCTTC. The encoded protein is CASSQLRGFSEAFF.

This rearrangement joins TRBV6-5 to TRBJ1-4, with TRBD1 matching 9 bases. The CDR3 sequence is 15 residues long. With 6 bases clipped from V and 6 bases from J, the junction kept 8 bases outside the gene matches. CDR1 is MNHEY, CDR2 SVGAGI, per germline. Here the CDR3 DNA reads TGTGCCAGCAGCCGACCGGGACAGGGCTATGAAAAACTGTTTTTT. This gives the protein CASSRPGQGYEKLFF.

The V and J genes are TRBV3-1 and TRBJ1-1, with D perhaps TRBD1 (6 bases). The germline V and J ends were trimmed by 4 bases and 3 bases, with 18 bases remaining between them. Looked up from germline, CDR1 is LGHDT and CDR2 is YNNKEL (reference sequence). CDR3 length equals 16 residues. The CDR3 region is CASSPPLAGVYTEAFF. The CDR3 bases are TGTGCCAGCAGCCCCCCCTTGGCAGGGGTTTACACTGAAGCTTTCTTT.

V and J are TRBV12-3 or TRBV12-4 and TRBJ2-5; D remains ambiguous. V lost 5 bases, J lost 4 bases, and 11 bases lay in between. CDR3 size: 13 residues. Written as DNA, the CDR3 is TGTGCCAGCAGTGCCAGCAGGAGAGAGACCCAGTACTTC. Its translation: CASSASRRETQYF.

CDR3 amino acids: CASSLAASGSYLYEQYF. CDR3 bases: TGTGCCAGCAGCTTGGCGGCTAGCGGGAGCTATCTCTACGAGCAGTACTTC. The chain is built from TRBV5-5 and TRBJ2-7; 10 nucleotides agree with TRBD2. The CDR3 contains 17 residues. Germline assignment: CDR1 SGHKS and CDR2 YYEKEE (reference sequence). J lost 3 bases, V lost 0 bases, and 9 bases had no gene match.

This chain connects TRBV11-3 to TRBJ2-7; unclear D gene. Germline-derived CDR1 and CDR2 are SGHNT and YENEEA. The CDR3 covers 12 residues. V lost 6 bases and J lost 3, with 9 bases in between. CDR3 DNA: TGTGCCAGCAGGCTGGGCGGCTACGAGCAGTACTTC. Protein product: CASRLGGYEQYF.

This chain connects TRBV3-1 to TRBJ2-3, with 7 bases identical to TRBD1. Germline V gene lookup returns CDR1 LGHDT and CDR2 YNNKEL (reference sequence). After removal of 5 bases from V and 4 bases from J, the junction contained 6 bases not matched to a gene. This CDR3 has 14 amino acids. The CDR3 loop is CASSSHRGSDTQYF. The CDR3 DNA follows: TGTGCCAGCAGCTCCCACAGGGGCTCAGATACGCAGTATTTT.

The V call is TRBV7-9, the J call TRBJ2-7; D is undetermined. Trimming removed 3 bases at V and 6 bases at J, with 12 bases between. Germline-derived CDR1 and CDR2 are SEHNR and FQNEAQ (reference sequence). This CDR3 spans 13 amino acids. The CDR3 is CASSLPGESEQYF. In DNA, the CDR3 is TGTGCCAGCAGCTTGCCCGGCGAGAGCGAGCAGTACTTC.

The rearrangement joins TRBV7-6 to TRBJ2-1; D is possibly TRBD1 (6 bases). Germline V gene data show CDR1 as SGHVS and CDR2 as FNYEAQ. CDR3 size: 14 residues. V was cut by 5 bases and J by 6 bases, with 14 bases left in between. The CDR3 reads CASSMGAALNEQFF. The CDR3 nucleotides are TGTGCCAGCAGCATGGGGGCGGCCCTCAATGAGCAGTTCTTC.

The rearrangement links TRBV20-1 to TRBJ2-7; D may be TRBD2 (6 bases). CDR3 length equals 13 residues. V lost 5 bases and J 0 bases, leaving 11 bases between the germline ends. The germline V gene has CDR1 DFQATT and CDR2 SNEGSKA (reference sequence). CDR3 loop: CSAFQRASYEQYF. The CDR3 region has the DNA TGCAGTGCTTTTCAGCGGGCCTCCTACGAGCAGTACTTC.

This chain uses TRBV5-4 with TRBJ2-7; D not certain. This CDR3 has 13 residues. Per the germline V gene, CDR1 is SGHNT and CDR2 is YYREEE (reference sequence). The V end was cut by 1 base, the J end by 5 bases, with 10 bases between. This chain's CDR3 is CASSLNSFDEQYF. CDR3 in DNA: TGTGCCAGCAGCTTGAATAGCTTCGACGAGCAGTACTTC.

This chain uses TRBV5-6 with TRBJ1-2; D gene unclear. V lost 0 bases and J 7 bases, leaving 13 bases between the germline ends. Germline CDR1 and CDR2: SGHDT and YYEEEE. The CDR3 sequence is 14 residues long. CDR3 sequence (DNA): TGTGCCAGCAGCTTGGGAAGTTTTCGGGGTGGCTACACCTTC. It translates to CASSLGSFRGGYTF.

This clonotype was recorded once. The CDR3 sequence: CASSLGGGWARDKNIQYF. In DNA, the CDR3 is TGTGCCAGCAGCTTGGGGGGGGGCTGGGCCCGCGACAAAAACATTCAGTACTTC. V is TRBV5-6 and J is TRBJ2-4; a weak D match, TRBD2 (7 bases). The CDR3 has 18 amino acids. V was pared by 0 bases and J by 3 bases, with 19 bases between. Germline CDR1 and CDR2: SGHDT and YYEEEE.

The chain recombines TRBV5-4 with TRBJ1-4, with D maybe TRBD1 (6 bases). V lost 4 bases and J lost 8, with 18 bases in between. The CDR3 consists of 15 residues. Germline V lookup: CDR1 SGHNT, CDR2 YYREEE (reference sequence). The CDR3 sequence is CASSGGGGREEKLFF. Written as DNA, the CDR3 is TGTGCCAGCAGCGGGGGCGGGGGGAGAGAAGAAAAACTGTTTTTT. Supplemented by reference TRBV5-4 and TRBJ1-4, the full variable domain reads ETGVTQSPTHLIKTRGQQVTLRCSSQSGHNTVSWYQQALGQGPQFIFQYYREEENGRGNFPPRFSGLQFPNYSSELNVNALELDDSALYLCASSGGGGREEKLFFGSGTQLSVL.

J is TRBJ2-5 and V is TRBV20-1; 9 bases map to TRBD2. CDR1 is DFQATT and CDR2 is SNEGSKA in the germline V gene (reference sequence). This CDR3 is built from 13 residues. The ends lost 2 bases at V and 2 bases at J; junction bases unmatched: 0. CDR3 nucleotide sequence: TGCAGTGCTAGACTAGCGGGGCAAGAGACCCAGTACTTC. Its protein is CSARLAGQETQYF.

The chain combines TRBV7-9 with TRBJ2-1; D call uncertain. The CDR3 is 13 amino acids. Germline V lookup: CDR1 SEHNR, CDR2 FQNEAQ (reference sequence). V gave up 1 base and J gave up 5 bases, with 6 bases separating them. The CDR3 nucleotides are TGTGCCAGCAGCTTAGTGCAGCACAATGAGCAGTTCTTC. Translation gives CASSLVQHNEQFF.

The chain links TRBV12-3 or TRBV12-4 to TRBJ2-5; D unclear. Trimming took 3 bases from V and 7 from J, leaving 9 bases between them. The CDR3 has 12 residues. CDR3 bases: TGTGCCAGCAGTTTGGGCTACGGGACCCAGTACTTC. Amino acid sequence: CASSLGYGTQYF.